Shown below are 12 T cell receptor beta chains from a single sample sequenced in a study of cytomegalovirus exposure and HLA in healthy donors. The PCR employed 60 Vbeta primers together with 13 Jbeta primers. Method: immunoSEQ multiplex PCR; TCRdb's copy keeps in-frame clones and lacks some. The repertoire holds roughly 140,000 clones, with around 78% as singletons. Sequenced: PBMCs. The receptors originated from a man between 40 and 49 years old in good health and CMV-seropositive.

This sequence joins TRBV5-5 and TRBJ2-1; D might be TRBD2 (6 bases). This CDR3 spans 15 amino acids. The germline CDR1 and CDR2 sequences are SGHKS and YYEKEE (reference sequence). V dropped 2 bases and J dropped 3 bases, with 12 bases sitting between them. The CDR3 reads CASSLRERDYNEQFF. The DNA for the CDR3 is TGTGCCAGCAGCTTACGGGAGCGAGACTACAATGAGCAGTTCTTC.

For this clone: Within the sample, other DNA sequences also encode this same CDR3. This chain links TRBV30 with TRBJ2-5; TRBD1 matches at 7 bases. Germline V lookup: CDR1 GTSNPN, CDR2 SVGIG (reference sequence). CDR3 length: 13 amino acids. Losses at the gene ends were 4 bases for V and 1 base for J; bases not matched to a gene: 3. CDR3 nucleotide sequence: TGTGCCTGGACCGGGACAGCCCAAGAGACCCAGTACTTC. It codes for CAWTGTAQETQYF.

The chain combines TRBV6-5 with TRBJ2-2, with 7 bases that match TRBD1. The trim removed 6 bases at V and 3 bases at J, leaving 7 bases unmatched. The CDR3 runs to 15 residues. Germline CDR1 MNHEY, CDR2 SVGAGI. The CDR3 reads CASSQDRPHTGELFF. The CDR3 nucleotides read TGTGCCAGCAGCCAGGACAGGCCCCACACCGGGGAGCTGTTTTTT.

This rearrangement joins TRBV27 to TRBJ1-5, with D perhaps matching TRBD1 (5 bases). The CDR3 length is 15 residues. Germline V gene data show CDR1 as MNHEY and CDR2 as SMNVEV (reference sequence). With 2 bases removed from V and 2 bases from J, the gap between germline ends came to 10 bases. The DNA of the CDR3 is TGTGCCAGCAGTTTAATAGGGGTGGGCAATCAGCCCCAGCATTTT. Amino acids: CASSLIGVGNQPQHF.

The gene calls are TRBV11-2 and TRBJ1-1, with a tentative D call TRBD1 (5 bases). V was pared by 6 bases and J by 4 bases, with 21 bases between. The V gene's germline CDR1 is SGHAT and CDR2 FQNNGV. This CDR3 is 16 amino acids long. CDR3 sequence reads: CASSPYNSGLITEAFF. The DNA for the CDR3 is TGTGCCAGCAGTCCTTACAATTCAGGGCTAATCACTGAAGCTTTCTTT. The full variable domain, rest sourced from reference TRBV11-2 and TRBJ1-1, is EAGVAQSPRYKIIEKRQSVAFWCNPISGHATLYWYQQILGQGPKLLIQFQNNGVVDDSQLPKDRFSAERLKGVDSTLKIQPAKLEDSAVYLCASSPYNSGLITEAFFGQGTRLTVV.

The chain employs TRBV5-1 and TRBJ2-5, with 7 bases lining up with TRBD2. The J call is doubtful: the DNA matches TRBJ2-7 better. Germline lookup yields CDR1 SGHRS and CDR2 YFSETQ. This CDR3 is 13 amino acids long. CDR3 region: CASSLGREAEQYF. The DNA for the CDR3 is TGCGCCAGCAGCCTGGGGAGGGAGGCCGAGCAGTACTTC.

The genes are TRBV13 and TRBJ2-1; D unresolved. V lost 0 bases, J lost 10 bases, and 19 bases lay in between. CDR1 is PRHDT and CDR2 is FYEKMQ in the germline V gene (reference sequence). The CDR3 is made up of 16 amino acids. The CDR3 here is CASSLGVDDSSREQFF. CDR3 sequence (DNA): TGTGCCAGCAGCTTAGGCGTCGATGACTCCTCTAGGGAGCAGTTCTTC.

J is TRBJ2-2 and V is TRBV7-2; possibly TRBD2 for D (6 bases). The V and J ends lost 6 bases and 3 bases respectively, with 11 bases between them. This CDR3 region has 14 residues. The V gene's germline CDR1 is SGHTA and CDR2 FQGNSA. The CDR3 nucleotides read TGTGCCAGCAGTAACGGAGGGGACACCGGGGAGCTGTTTTTT. Translated: CASSNGGDTGELFF.

V and J are TRBV28 and TRBJ2-2; D ambiguous. The CDR3 covers 15 residues. In germline, CDR1 is MDHEN, CDR2 SYDVKM. With 2 bases removed from V and 2 bases from J, the gap between germline ends came to 9 bases. In DNA form, the CDR3 reads TGTGCCAGCAGTTTACGGAGTTTTAACACCGGGGAGCTGTTTTTT. It specifies CASSLRSFNTGELFF.

This clone was observed a few times. The chain uses TRBV27 and TRBJ1-1; TRBD1 agrees at 8 bases. The trim removed 3 bases at V and 3 bases at J, leaving 12 bases unmatched. CDR3 size: 17 residues. The germline V gene encodes CDR1 MNHEY and CDR2 SMNVEV (reference sequence). In DNA, the CDR3 is TGTGCCAGCAGTTTCGCTGCAGGGGGCGCAGTGGACACTGAAGCTTTCTTT. Translation: CASSFAAGGAVDTEAFF.

This chain links TRBV5-4 with TRBJ2-5; 15 bases are a match to TRBD2. The V and J ends lost 5 bases and 5 bases, in that order; junction bases with no gene match: 10. Looked up from germline, CDR1 is SGHNT and CDR2 is YYREEE (reference sequence). The CDR3 is made up of 17 amino acids. CDR3 DNA: TGTGCCAGCAGACCAGGACTAGCGGGAGGGCTGAAGGAGACCCAGTACTTC. Encoded protein: CASRPGLAGGLKETQYF.

This clone was observed a handful of times. The rearrangement joins TRBV5-6 to TRBJ1-1, with TRBD1 matching 9 bases. The V gene end was trimmed by 0 bases and the J gene end by 4 bases; junction bases not matched to a gene: 10. Germline CDR1 SGHDT, CDR2 YYEEEE. The CDR3 has 17 residues. The CDR3 DNA sequence: TGTGCCAGCAGCTTGGGTGTACAGGGGGCGGAGAGCACTGAAGCTTTCTTT. It translates to CASSLGVQGAESTEAFF.